This TCR beta chain appears in the sequencing data of a study of human T cells and chemical hapten exposure. The time point was: patch test 3, about 24 weeks after DPC sensitization. Regarding treatment: therapeutic diphenylcyclopropenone sensitization with weekly scalp DPC. The V and J ends lost 5 bases and 6 bases respectively, with 12 bases between them. Germline CDR1 MDHEN, CDR2 SYDVKM. The CDR3 spans 13 residues. MiXCR was run by TCRdb on the RACE reads, yielding one entry per CDR3 protein. The sample records about 190,000 distinct CDR3 sequences, about 25% being singletons. The chain uses TRBV28 and TRBJ2-3; perhaps TRBD1 as D (5 bases). This specimen was whole blood, taken in connection with sensitization to the hapten diphenylcyclopropenone (DPC). This clonotype was sampled from a woman aged 40 to 50 with alopecia areata. Some clones in this sample may be carry-over from other donors' samples. For the CDR3, the DNA is TGTGCCAGCAGTCAGGGTCAAAGGGATACGCAGTATTTT. Translation gives CASSQGQRDTQYF.